This T cell receptor beta chain came from a study of technical replicates of blood from a handful of donors. Germline V gene lookup returns CDR1 MNHEY and CDR2 SVGAGI. Deletions cut 6 bases from V and 2 bases from J, with 17 bases between. The CDR3 contains 15 residues. Profiled with immunoSEQ multiplex PCR; TCRdb holds only in-frame clones, not every one. The sample has 75,000 to 90,000 clones; 90% to 95% are singletons. The clonotype comes from a human donor in good health. This rearrangement joins TRBV6-5 to TRBJ2-7, with TRBD2 as a possible D gene (6 bases). The sample was T cells isolated from PBMCs. The CDR3 sequence is CASRPGTFSPYEQYF. For the CDR3, the DNA is TGTGCCAGCAGGCCAGGGACTTTCAGCCCCTACGAGCAGTACTTC.